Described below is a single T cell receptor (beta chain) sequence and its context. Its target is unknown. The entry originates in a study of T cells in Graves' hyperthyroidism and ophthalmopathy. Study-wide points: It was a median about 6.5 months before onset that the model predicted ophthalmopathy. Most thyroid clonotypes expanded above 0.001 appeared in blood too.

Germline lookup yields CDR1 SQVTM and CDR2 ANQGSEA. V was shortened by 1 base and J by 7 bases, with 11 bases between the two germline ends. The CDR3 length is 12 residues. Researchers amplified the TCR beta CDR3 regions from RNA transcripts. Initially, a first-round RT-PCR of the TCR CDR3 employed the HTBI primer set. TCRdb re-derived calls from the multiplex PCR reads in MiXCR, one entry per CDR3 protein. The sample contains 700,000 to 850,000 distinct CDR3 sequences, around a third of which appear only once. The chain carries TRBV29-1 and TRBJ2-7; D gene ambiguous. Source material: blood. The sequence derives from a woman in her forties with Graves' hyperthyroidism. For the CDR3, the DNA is TGCAGCGTTGAAGGTGTCAGTAGTGAGCAGTACTTC. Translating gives CSVEGVSSEQYF.